Below, 5 T cell receptor beta chains from the same sample are listed, as sequenced in a study of T cell repertoires in cytomegalovirus infection. MiXCR, applied by TCRdb to the reads, yields one record per CDR3 protein. Among approximately 76,000 distinct CDR3 sequences, 3.7% were seen once, and the ten largest hold around 4.9%. Sequencing was done on a sample of PBMCs. The receptors stem from a human donor in good health (CMV status not recorded). Some clones in this sample may be carry-over from other donors' samples.

This clonotype was detected ten times or more. V usage is TRBV11-1 and J usage is TRBJ1-1; weak D call: TRBD1 (5 bases). This CDR3 spans 16 amino acids. Germline assignment: CDR1 SGHAT and CDR2 FQDESV (reference sequence). V lost 5 bases to trimming and J lost 5 bases, with 21 bases between them. The DNA for the CDR3 is TGTGCCAGCAGCCCCCGGGACGGACCCCGGCGGACTGAAGCTTTCTTT. Its translation is CASSPRDGPRRTEAFF. Full variable domain (missing parts from reference TRBV11-1 and TRBJ1-1): EAEVAQSPRYKITEKSQAVAFWCDPISGHATLYWYRQILGQGPELLVQFQDESVVDDSQLPKDRFSAERLKGVDSTLKIQPAELGDSAMYLCASSPRDGPRRTEAFFGQGTRLTVV.

This clonotype was recorded many times. V and J are TRBV6-5 and TRBJ2-2, with D perhaps given as TRBD1 or TRBD2 (5 bases each). Germline V gives CDR1 MNHEY, CDR2 SVGAGI. The CDR3 sequence is 16 residues long. V shed 6 bases and J shed 3 bases, with 17 bases lying between them. Here the CDR3 DNA reads TGTGCCAGCAGACACCGGGACCGACGAGACACCGGGGAGCTGTTTTTT. Its translation: CASRHRDRRDTGELFF.

This clonotype has at least ten counts. The chain recombines TRBV7-2 with TRBJ1-1; weak D call: TRBD1 (6 bases). The CDR3 spans 13 residues. Per germline, CDR1 SGHTA and CDR2 FQGNSA. Trimming cost V 8 bases and J 0 bases, with 10 bases left between them. The chain's CDR3 is CASGRQVNTEAFF. The CDR3, as DNA: TGTGCCAGCGGCAGACAGGTGAACACTGAAGCTTTCTTT.

This clonotype has at least ten counts. The chain couples TRBV6-8 to TRBJ2-3; D tentatively reads TRBD1 or TRBD2 (5 bases each). The CDR3 runs to 14 residues. V gave up 5 bases and J gave up 4 bases, with 13 bases separating them. Germline values: CDR1 MNHGY, CDR2 SAAAGT. CDR3 in DNA: TGTGCCAGCAGTAGTTGGGGACCAGCAGATACGCAGTATTTT. Translation gives CASSSWGPADTQYF.

This clonotype was observed at least ten times. The gene calls are TRBV7-2 and TRBJ1-1; tentative D call: TRBD1 (5 bases). In germline, CDR1 is SGHTA, CDR2 FQGNSA. The CDR3 consists of 14 residues. Trimming cost V 5 bases and J 3 bases, with 13 bases left between them. The CDR3: CASSPWRGYTEAFF. CDR3 bases: TGTGCCAGCAGCCCCTGGAGGGGATACACTGAAGCTTTCTTT.